A single sample is the source of the 15 T cell receptor beta chains below, sequenced in a study of blood T cell repertoires in COVID-19. TCRdb's table, derived via immunoSEQ multiplex PCR, lists solely in-frame clones and lacks some. Here the sample spans some 150,000 clones, more than 75% being singletons. Sequenced input: peripheral blood. These TCRs come from a middle-aged man with active COVID-19.

The rearrangement links TRBV3-1 (or the pseudogene TRBV3-2) to TRBJ2-3; maybe TRBD1 (5 bases). Trimming removed 1 base at V and 3 bases at J, with 11 bases between. CDR1 LGHDT and CDR2 YNNKEL come from the germline V gene (reference sequence). The CDR3 is made up of 15 amino acids. The CDR3 protein is CASSQVRALTDTQYF. CDR3 sequence (DNA): TGTGCCAGCAGCCAAGTCAGGGCCCTTACAGATACGCAGTATTTT.

V is TRBV9 and J is TRBJ2-3; unclear D gene. Deletions cut 6 bases from V and 6 bases from J, with 8 bases between. CDR1 SGDLS and CDR2 YYNGEE come from the germline V gene. This CDR3 has 11 amino acids. The CDR3 nucleotides read TGTGCCAGCACCCCGAGGGATACGCAGTATTTT. Translating gives CASTPRDTQYF. Full variable domain (remainder filled in from reference TRBV9 and TRBJ2-3): DSGVTQTPKHLITATGQRVTLRCSPRSGDLSVYWYQQSLDQGLQFLIQYYNGEERAKGNILERFSAQQFPDLHSELNLSSLELGDSALYFCASTPRDTQYFGPGTRLTVL.

J is TRBJ1-1 and V is TRBV6-1, with a tentative D call TRBD1 (5 bases). Germline-derived CDR1 and CDR2 are MNHNS and SASEGT. CDR3 length equals 16 residues. Trimming left V 0 bases short and J 4 bases short, with 15 bases between. The CDR3 coding sequence is TGTGCCAGCAGTGAAGCTTCAGGGACTTTGGGCACTGAAGCTTTCTTT. It codes for CASSEASGTLGTEAFF.

This rearrangement joins TRBV20-1 to TRBJ2-5; a weak D match, TRBD2 (6 bases). CDR3 length: 14 amino acids. The germline CDR1 and CDR2 sequences are DFQATT and SNEGSKA (reference sequence). V lost 3 bases and J lost 4, with 15 bases in between. In DNA, the CDR3 is TGCAGTGCTAGTAGTGGGGGGTCCGGAGAGACCCAGTACTTC. Its protein product is CSASSGGSGETQYF.

The chain employs TRBV7-2 and TRBJ2-5; D is possibly TRBD2 (6 bases). Germline-derived CDR1 and CDR2 are SGHTA and FQGNSA. This CDR3 has 16 residues. The V and J ends lost 5 bases and 1 base respectively, with 17 bases between them. The CDR3 is CASSRGMTALQETQYF. CDR3 DNA: TGTGCCAGCAGCCGGGGGATGACGGCGCTCCAAGAGACCCAGTACTTC.

CDR3 region: CASSPRMGAGEKLFF. The CDR3 DNA reads as TGTGCCAGCAGCCCCCGGATGGGGGCGGGTGAAAAACTGTTTTTT. The chain carries TRBV9 and TRBJ1-4; TRBD1 is a possible D gene (6 bases). The germline CDR1 and CDR2 sequences are SGDLS and YYNGEE. The CDR3 runs to 15 residues. V lost 4 bases and J 7 bases, leaving 17 bases between the germline ends.

By sample share, this clone is medium-sized (0.01 to 0.1%). The rearrangement joins TRBV3-1 (or the pseudogene TRBV3-2) to TRBJ1-3; D not resolved. There are 16 residues in the CDR3. CDR1 LGHDT and CDR2 YNNKEL come from the germline V gene (reference sequence). V was shortened by 0 bases and J by 0 bases, with 9 bases between the two germline ends. CDR3 residues: CASSQEWQSSGNTIYF. CDR3 DNA sequence: TGTGCCAGCAGCCAAGAGTGGCAGTCCTCTGGAAACACCATATATTTT.

The chain uses TRBV7-2 and TRBJ2-7; no clear D gene. This CDR3 comprises 15 residues. Germline CDR1 and CDR2: SGHTA and FQGNSA. Trimming took 3 bases from V and 1 from J, leaving 13 bases between them. The chain's CDR3 is CASSFGLPYSYEQYF. CDR3 sequence (DNA): TGTGCCAGCAGCTTTGGTTTACCCTATTCCTACGAGCAGTACTTC.

This chain joins TRBV7-2 and TRBJ1-4; 8 bases match TRBD1. The CDR3 extends over 16 amino acids. V shed 3 bases and J 6 bases; nucleotides not matched to a gene: 9. Germline CDR1 SGHTA, CDR2 FQGNSA. CDR3 sequence (DNA): TGTGCCAGCAGCTTGACAGGGGTTATTTCTTATGAAAAACTGTTTTTT. Translated: CASSLTGVISYEKLFF.

The J gene is TRBJ1-2, the V gene TRBV18; 7 positions match TRBD1. The trim removed 0 bases at V and 5 bases at J, leaving 6 bases unmatched. The V gene's germline CDR1 is KGHSH and CDR2 LQKENI. The length of the CDR3 is 15 residues. Here the CDR3 DNA reads TGTGCCAGCTCACCACCGAAAGGGGGCCCATATGGCTACACCTTC. It encodes CASSPPKGGPYGYTF.

The gene calls are TRBV3-1 (or the pseudogene TRBV3-2) and TRBJ1-4, with 7 bases matching TRBD1. Germline V gives CDR1 LGHDT, CDR2 YNNKEL (reference sequence). The J segment lost 8 bases and the V segment lost 3 bases, leaving 12 bases of the junction unmatched. This CDR3 has 16 residues. This CDR3 reads CASSHPQQGTKEKLFF. In DNA, the CDR3 is TGTGCCAGCAGCCATCCCCAACAGGGGACAAAGGAAAAACTGTTTTTT.

This clone was detected only a few times. This rearrangement joins TRBV7-9 to TRBJ1-2, with TRBD1 as a possible D gene (6 bases). V gave up 4 bases and J gave up 6 bases, with 9 bases separating them. The CDR3 sequence is 12 residues long. Germline CDR1 and CDR2: SEHNR and FQNEAQ (reference sequence). CDR3 loop: CASSSRTDGYTF. CDR3 in DNA: TGTGCCAGCAGCTCCCGGACAGATGGCTACACCTTC.

J is TRBJ2-4 and V is TRBV4-1, with 7 bases identical to TRBD1. The V segment lost 1 base and the J segment 8 bases; nucleotides outside the gene matches: 8. CDR3 length: 15 amino acids. CDR1 is MGHRA, CDR2 YSYEKL, per germline. DNA of the CDR3: TGCGCCAGCAGCCAAGTCGACAGGGATGTGGACATTCAGTACTTC. Amino acids: CASSQVDRDVDIQYF.

The sample holds one count of this clone. The chain combines TRBV6-6 with TRBJ2-1; 8 bases are a match to TRBD2. Unmatched junction bases numbered 12, after V lost 8 bases and J lost 9 bases. The germline gives CDR1 MNHNY, CDR2 SVGAGI (reference sequence). This CDR3 has 14 residues. Here the CDR3 DNA reads TGTGCCAGCTTCCCCGGGAGGGAAGCAGCTGAGCAGTTCTTC. Its translation: CASFPGREAAEQFF.

As for this clone: A read error may produce the germline difference seen at one junction end. V usage is TRBV10-3 and J usage is TRBJ2-7; 7 bases are shared with TRBD1. The CDR3 has 11 residues. Germline V gene sequence: CDR1 ENHRY, CDR2 SYGVKD. Here the CDR3 reads CAVLNRDRRDF. The CDR3 nucleotides are TGTGCCGTGCTCAACCGGGACAGACGGGACTTC.